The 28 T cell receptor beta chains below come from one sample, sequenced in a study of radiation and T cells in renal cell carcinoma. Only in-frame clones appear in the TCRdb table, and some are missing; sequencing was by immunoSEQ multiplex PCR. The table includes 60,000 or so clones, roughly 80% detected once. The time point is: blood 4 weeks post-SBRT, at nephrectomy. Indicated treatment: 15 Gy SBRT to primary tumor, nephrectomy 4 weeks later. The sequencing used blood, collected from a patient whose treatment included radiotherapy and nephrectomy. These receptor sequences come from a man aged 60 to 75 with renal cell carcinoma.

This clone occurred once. The CDR3, as DNA: TGTGCCAGCAGGTGGGGGTCCCAAGAGACCCAGTACTTC. Amino acid sequence: CASRWGSQETQYF. The V and J genes are TRBV27 and TRBJ2-5; tentatively, D is TRBD1 or TRBD2 (5 bases each). Germline V gene data show CDR1 as MNHEY and CDR2 as SMNVEV (reference sequence). This CDR3 has 13 amino acids. V was cut by 6 bases and J by 1 base, with 9 bases left in between.

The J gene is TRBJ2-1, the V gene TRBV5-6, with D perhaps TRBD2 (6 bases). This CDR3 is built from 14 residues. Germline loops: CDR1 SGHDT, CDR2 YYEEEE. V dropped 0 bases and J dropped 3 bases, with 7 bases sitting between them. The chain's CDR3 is CASSLGRDYNEQFF. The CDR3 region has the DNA TGTGCCAGCAGCTTGGGGCGGGACTACAATGAGCAGTTCTTC.

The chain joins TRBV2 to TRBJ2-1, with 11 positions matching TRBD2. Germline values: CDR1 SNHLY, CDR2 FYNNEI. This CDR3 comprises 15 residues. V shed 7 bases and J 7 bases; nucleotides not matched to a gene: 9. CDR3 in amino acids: CASTRLAGGWNEQFF. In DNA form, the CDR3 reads TGTGCCAGCACCCGTCTAGCGGGGGGTTGGAATGAGCAGTTCTTC. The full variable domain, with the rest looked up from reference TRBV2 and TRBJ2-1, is EPEVTQTPSHQVTQMGQEVILRCVPISNHLYFYWYRQILGQKVEFLVSFYNNEISEKSEIFDDQFSVERPDGSNFTLKIRSTKLEDSAMYFCASTRLAGGWNEQFFGPGTRLTVL.

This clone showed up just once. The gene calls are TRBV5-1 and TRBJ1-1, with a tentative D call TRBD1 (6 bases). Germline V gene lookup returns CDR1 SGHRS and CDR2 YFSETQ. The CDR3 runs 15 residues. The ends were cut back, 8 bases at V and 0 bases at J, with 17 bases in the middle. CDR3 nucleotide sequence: TGCGCCAGTCAGAAGTCACAGGGTTTGAACACTGAAGCTTTCTTT. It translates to CASQKSQGLNTEAFF.

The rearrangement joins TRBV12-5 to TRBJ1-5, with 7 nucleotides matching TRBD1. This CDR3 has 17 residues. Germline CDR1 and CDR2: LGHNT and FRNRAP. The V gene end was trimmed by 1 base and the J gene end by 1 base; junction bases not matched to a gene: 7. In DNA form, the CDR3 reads TGTGCTAGTGGTTTGGGAAGACAGGGTGCAAGCAATCAGCCCCAGCATTTT. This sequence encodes CASGLGRQGASNQPQHF.

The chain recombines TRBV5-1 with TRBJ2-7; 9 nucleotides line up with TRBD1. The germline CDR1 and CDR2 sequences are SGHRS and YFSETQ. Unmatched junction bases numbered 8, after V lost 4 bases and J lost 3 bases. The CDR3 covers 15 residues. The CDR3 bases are TGCGCCAGCAGCATCTCCGGGACAGGGATCTACGAGCAGTACTTC. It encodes CASSISGTGIYEQYF. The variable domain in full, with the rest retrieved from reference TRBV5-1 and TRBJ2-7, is KAGVTQTPRYLIKTRGQQVTLSCSPISGHRSVSWYQQTPGQGLQFLFEYFSETQRNKGNFPGRFSGRQFSNSRSEMNVSTLELGDSALYLCASSISGTGIYEQYFGPGTRLTVT.

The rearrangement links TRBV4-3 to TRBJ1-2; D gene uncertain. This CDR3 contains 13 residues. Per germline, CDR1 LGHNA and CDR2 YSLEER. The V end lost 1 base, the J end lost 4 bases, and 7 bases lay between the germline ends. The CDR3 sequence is CASSQGRSYGYTF. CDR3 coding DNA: TGCGCCAGCAGCCAAGGACGGTCCTATGGCTACACCTTC.

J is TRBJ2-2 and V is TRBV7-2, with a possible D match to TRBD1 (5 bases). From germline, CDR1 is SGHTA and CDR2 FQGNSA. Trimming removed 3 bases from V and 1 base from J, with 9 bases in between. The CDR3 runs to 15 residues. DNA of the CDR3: TGTGCCAGCAGCTTCCGCCAGGGGAACACCGGGGAGCTGTTTTTT. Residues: CASSFRQGNTGELFF.

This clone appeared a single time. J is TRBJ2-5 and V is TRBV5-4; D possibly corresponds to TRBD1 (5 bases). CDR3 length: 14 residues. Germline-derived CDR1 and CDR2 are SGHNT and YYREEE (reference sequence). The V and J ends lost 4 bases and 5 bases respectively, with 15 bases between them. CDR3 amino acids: CASSRKLGAETQYF. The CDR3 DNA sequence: TGTGCCAGCAGCCGAAAACTTGGGGCGGAGACCCAGTACTTC.

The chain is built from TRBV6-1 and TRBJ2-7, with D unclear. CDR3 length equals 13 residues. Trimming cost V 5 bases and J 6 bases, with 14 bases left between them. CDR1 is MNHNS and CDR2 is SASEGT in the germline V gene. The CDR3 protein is CASSLFKGGEQYV. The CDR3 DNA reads TGTGCCAGCAGTTTGTTTAAAGGTGGCGAGCAGTACGTC.

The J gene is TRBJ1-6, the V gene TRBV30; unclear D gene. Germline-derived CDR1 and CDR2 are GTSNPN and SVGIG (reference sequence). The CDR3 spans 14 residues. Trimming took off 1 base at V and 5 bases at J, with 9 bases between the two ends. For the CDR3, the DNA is TGTGCCTGGAGTGCGATAGTGGATAATTCACCCCTCCACTTT. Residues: CAWSAIVDNSPLHF.

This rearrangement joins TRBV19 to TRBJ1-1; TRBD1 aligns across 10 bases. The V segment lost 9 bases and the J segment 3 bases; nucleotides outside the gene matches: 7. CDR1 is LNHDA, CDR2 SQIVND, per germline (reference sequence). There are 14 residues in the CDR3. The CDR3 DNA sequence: TGTGCCAGCAAATCCGGGACAGGGGACACTGAAGCTTTCTTT. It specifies CASKSGTGDTEAFF. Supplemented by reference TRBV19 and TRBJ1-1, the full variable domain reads DGGITQSPKYLFRKEGQNVTLSCEQNLNHDAMYWYRQDPGQGLRLIYYSQIVNDFQKGDIAEGYSVSREKKESFPLTVTSAQKNPTAFYLCASKSGTGDTEAFFGQGTRLTVV.

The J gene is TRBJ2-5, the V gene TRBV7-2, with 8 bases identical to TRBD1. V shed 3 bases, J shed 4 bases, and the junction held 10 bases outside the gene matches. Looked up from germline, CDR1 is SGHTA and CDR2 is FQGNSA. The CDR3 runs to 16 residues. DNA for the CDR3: TGTGCCAGCAGCTTCGCAGGGGGCGCGTTATTAGAGACCCAGTACTTC. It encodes CASSFAGGALLETQYF. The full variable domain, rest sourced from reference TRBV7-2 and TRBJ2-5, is GAGVSQSPSNKVTEKGKDVELRCDPISGHTALYWYRQSLGQGLEFLIYFQGNSAPDKSGLPSDRFSAERTGGSVSTLTIQRTQQEDSAVYLCASSFAGGALLETQYFGPGTRLLVL.

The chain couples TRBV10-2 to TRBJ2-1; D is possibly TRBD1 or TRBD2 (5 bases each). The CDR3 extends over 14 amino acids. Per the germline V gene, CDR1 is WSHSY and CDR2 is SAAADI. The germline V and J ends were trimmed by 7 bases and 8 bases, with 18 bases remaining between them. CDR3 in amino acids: CASNDGRGVDEQFF. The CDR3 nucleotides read TGCGCCAGCAATGATGGGAGAGGGGTGGATGAGCAGTTCTTC.

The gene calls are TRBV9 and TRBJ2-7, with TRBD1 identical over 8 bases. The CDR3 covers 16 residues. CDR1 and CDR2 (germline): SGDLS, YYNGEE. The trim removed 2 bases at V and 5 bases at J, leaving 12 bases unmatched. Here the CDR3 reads CASSVGPDRALHEQYF. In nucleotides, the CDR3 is TGTGCCAGCAGCGTGGGGCCGGACAGGGCACTCCACGAGCAGTACTTC.

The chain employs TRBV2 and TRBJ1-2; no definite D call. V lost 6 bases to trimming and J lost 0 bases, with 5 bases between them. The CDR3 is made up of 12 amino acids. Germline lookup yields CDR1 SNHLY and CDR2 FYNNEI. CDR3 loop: CASRVANYGYTF. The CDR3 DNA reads TGTGCCAGCAGAGTAGCTAACTATGGCTACACCTTC. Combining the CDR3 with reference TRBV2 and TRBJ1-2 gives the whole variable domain EPEVTQTPSHQVTQMGQEVILRCVPISNHLYFYWYRQILGQKVEFLVSFYNNEISEKSEIFDDQFSVERPDGSNFTLKIRSTKLEDSAMYFCASRVANYGYTFGSGTRLTVV.

The CDR3, as DNA: TGTGCCAGCTCACCCCGACAGGGCTTCGGGGATACGCAGTATTTT. Translating gives CASSPRQGFGDTQYF. This sequence joins TRBV18 and TRBJ2-3, with 7 nucleotides matching TRBD1. The germline V gene encodes CDR1 KGHSH and CDR2 LQKENI. CDR3 length equals 15 residues. J was trimmed by 6 bases and V by 3 bases; bases with no gene match: 9.

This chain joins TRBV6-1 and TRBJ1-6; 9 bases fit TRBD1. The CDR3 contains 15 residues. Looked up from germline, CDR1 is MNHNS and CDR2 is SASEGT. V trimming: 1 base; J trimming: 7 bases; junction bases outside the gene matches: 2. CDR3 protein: CASSEDRGRNSPLHF. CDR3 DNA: TGTGCCAGCAGTGAAGACAGGGGGCGAAATTCACCCCTCCACTTT.

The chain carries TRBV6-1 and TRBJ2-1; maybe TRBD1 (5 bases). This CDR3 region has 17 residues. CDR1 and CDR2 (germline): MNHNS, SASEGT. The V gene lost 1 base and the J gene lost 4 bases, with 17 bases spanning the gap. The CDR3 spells CASSEEGVLLLYNEQFF. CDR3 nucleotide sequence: TGTGCCAGCAGTGAAGAAGGGGTCCTCCTTTTGTACAATGAGCAGTTCTTC.

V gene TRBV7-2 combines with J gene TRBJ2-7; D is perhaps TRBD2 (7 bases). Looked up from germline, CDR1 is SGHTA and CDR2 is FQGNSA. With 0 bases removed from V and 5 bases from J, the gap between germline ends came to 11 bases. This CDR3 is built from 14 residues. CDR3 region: CASSLAGGPDEQYF. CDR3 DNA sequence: TGTGCCAGCAGCTTAGCGGGGGGGCCGGACGAGCAGTACTTC.

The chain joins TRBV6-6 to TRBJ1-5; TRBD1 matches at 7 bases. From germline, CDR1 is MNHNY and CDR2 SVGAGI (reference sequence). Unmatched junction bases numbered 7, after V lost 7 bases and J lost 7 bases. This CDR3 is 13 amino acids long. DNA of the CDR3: TGTGCCAGCAAAGGGGGCGCGGGCCAGCCCCAGCATTTT. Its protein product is CASKGGAGQPQHF.

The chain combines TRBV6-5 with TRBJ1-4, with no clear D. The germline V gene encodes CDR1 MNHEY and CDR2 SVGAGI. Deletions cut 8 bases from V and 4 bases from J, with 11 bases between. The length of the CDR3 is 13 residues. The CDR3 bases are TGTGCCAGCCTGGACGGGCTTAATGAAAAACTGTTTTTT. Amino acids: CASLDGLNEKLFF.

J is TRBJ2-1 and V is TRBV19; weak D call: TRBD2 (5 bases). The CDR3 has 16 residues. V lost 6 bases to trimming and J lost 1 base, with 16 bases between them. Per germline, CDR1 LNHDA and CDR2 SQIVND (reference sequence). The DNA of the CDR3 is TGTGCCAGTAGAACACTCCTAGCCGGGTCCTACAATGAGCAGTTCTTC. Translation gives CASRTLLAGSYNEQFF.

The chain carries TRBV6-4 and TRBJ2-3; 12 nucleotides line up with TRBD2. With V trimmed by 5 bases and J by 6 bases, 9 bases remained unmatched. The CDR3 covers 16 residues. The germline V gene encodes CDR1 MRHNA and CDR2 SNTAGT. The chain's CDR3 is CASSPVTSGRMDTQYF. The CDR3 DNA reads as TGTGCCAGCAGTCCCGTGACTAGCGGGAGAATGGATACGCAGTATTTT.

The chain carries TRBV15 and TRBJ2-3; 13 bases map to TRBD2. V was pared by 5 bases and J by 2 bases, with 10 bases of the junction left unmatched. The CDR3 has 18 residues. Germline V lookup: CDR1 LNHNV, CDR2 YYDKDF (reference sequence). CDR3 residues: CATSGGWTSGGFTDTQYF. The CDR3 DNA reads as TGTGCCACCAGCGGGGGTTGGACTAGCGGGGGATTCACAGATACGCAGTATTTT.

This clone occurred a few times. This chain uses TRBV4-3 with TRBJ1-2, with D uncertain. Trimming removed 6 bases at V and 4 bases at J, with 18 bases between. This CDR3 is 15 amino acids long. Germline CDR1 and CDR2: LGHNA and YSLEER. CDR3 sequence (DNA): TGCGCCAGCAGGGTAACCCTCTTCGCGACCTATGGCTACACCTTC. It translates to CASRVTLFATYGYTF.

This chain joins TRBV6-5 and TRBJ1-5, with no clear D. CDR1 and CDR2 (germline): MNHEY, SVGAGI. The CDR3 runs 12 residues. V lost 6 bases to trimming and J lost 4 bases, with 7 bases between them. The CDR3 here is CASSGPNQPQHF. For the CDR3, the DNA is TGTGCCAGCAGCGGCCCGAATCAGCCCCAGCATTTT.

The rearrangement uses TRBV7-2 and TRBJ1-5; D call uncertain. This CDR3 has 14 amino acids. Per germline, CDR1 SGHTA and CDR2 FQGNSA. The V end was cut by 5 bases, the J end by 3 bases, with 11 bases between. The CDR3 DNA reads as TGTGCCAGCAGCACACGGGGTGACAATCAGCCCCAGCATTTT. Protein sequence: CASSTRGDNQPQHF.